Sequencing of this T cell receptor (beta chain) was carried out in a study of post-analysis software for immune sequencing data. Of note for this clonotype: As yet, its antigen is unknown.

The authors incorporated unique molecular identifiers into the TCR beta cDNA libraries. TCRdb re-analysed the PCR reads in MiXCR, keeping a single row per CDR3 protein. The sample shows approximately 660,000 distinct CDR3 sequences, 59% of them seen only once. Trimming pared 3 bases from V and 6 bases from J, leaving 20 bases between. CDR3 length: 16 amino acids. Per germline, CDR1 LGHNA and CDR2 YNFKEQ. Study-level points and caveats: TRBV5-6, TRBV5-1 and TRBV20-1 were among five TRBV segments more frequent in patients than controls.

The specimen sequenced was blood. This clonotype originated in a girl aged 2-10 years with multiple sclerosis. This rearrangement joins TRBV4-2 to TRBJ1-2, with D perhaps matching TRBD1 (6 bases). The CDR3, as DNA: TGTGCCAGCAGCCACCCCACACAGGGTATAAAGGATGGCTACACCTTC. Amino acids: CASSHPTQGIKDGYTF.